The 17 T cell receptor beta chains reported below all come from one sample, sequenced in a study of blood T cell repertoires in COVID-19. The method was immunoSEQ multiplex PCR; TCRdb's version includes in-frame clones alone and lacks a portion of them. The profile shows 340,000 or so clones, around 83% of them singletons. Sequenced input: peripheral blood. The origin of the receptors is a man aged 25 to 40 with active or convalescent COVID-19.

The CDR3 bases are TGTGCCAGCAGCCTCCGACTGTCGGCTGAAGCTTTCTTT. Translation: CASSLRLSAEAFF. The chain joins TRBV5-6 to TRBJ1-1; D is undetermined. The CDR3 extends over 13 amino acids. Trimming removed 4 bases from V and 6 bases from J, with 13 bases in between. CDR1 and CDR2 from the germline V gene are SGHDT and YYEEEE.

The V and J genes are TRBV4-1 and TRBJ2-1; 13 nucleotides align to TRBD2. J lost 8 bases, V lost 4 bases, and 8 bases had no gene match. This CDR3 spans 16 amino acids. Germline assignment: CDR1 MGHRA and CDR2 YSYEKL. In DNA form, the CDR3 reads TGCGCCAGCAGCCTCCGGACTAGCGGGAGTTTAGATGAGCAGTTCTTC. It yields the protein CASSLRTSGSLDEQFF.

The CDR3, as DNA: TGTGCCAGCAGCGTAGGGACAGCCCTTAATGAAAAACTGTTTTTT. This gives the protein CASSVGTALNEKLFF. This chain connects TRBV7-9 to TRBJ1-4, with 7 bases identical to TRBD1. V gave up 5 bases and J gave up 4 bases; unmatched junction bases: 7. This CDR3 has 15 amino acids. Per the germline V gene, CDR1 is SEHNR and CDR2 is FQNEAQ (reference sequence).

V usage is TRBV19 and J usage is TRBJ1-1, with D maybe TRBD1 (5 bases). Germline CDR1 LNHDA, CDR2 SQIVND (reference sequence). CDR3 length: 20 residues. Trimming took off 3 bases at V and 3 bases at J, with 29 bases between the two ends. CDR3 in DNA: TGTGCCAGTAGTATGGCCAAGGGCAGGGCTTCGATGAGGTGGGACACTGAAGCTTTCTTT. This translates into CASSMAKGRASMRWDTEAFF.

The rearrangement uses TRBV6-6 and TRBJ1-3; 11 bases match TRBD1. This CDR3 spans 16 amino acids. CDR1 and CDR2 from the germline V gene are MNHNY and SVGAGI (reference sequence). With V trimmed by 2 bases and J by 4 bases, 4 bases remained unmatched. CDR3 DNA sequence: TGTGCCAGCAGTTACCCCGGACAGGGGGCGGGAAACACCATATATTTT. The encoded protein is CASSYPGQGAGNTIYF.

J is TRBJ2-2 and V is TRBV4-1; 14 bases are a match to TRBD2. The CDR3 spans 17 residues. Germline values: CDR1 MGHRA, CDR2 YSYEKL. V shed 0 bases, J shed 6 bases, and the junction held 3 bases outside the gene matches. This CDR3 is CASSQDATSGGAGELFF. The CDR3, as DNA: TGCGCCAGCAGCCAAGATGCGACTAGCGGGGGGGCCGGGGAGCTGTTTTTT.

CDR3 protein: CASSNMGQGSYEQYF. CDR3 nucleotides: TGTGCCAGCAGTAACATGGGACAGGGCTCCTACGAGCAGTACTTC. The gene calls are TRBV25-1 and TRBJ2-7, with 9 bases that match TRBD1. CDR1 MGHDK and CDR2 SYGVNS come from the germline V gene. This CDR3 spans 15 amino acids. With 5 bases clipped from V and 0 bases from J, the junction kept 5 bases outside the gene matches.

This rearrangement joins TRBV6-5 to TRBJ1-5; TRBD1 agrees at 7 bases. Unmatched junction bases numbered 5, after V lost 8 bases and J lost 7 bases. The CDR3 has 12 amino acids. From germline, CDR1 is MNHEY and CDR2 SVGAGI. The CDR3 bases are TGTGCCAGCCGACAGGGCCTCCAGCCCCAGCATTTT. This translates into CASRQGLQPQHF.

This clone was seen only once. The CDR3 sequence is CASSHTNTEAFF. The CDR3 DNA is TGTGCCAGCAGTCACACAAACACTGAAGCTTTCTTT. The chain joins TRBV28 to TRBJ1-1; no firm D call. The V end lost 5 bases, the J end lost 2 bases, and 6 bases lay between the germline ends. Germline V gives CDR1 MDHEN, CDR2 SYDVKM. The CDR3 has 12 amino acids.

The CDR3 DNA reads TGTGCCAGCAGCTTTGACAGACTCGACACTGAAGCTTTCTTT. Its translation: CASSFDRLDTEAFF. J is TRBJ1-1 and V is TRBV11-3, with D maybe TRBD1 (5 bases). Trimming cost V 3 bases and J 3 bases, with 11 bases left between them. Germline CDR1 SGHNT, CDR2 YENEEA. The CDR3 is made up of 14 amino acids.

This clone was counted a single time. CDR3 nucleotide sequence: TGTGCCAGCAGTTCCGAGAATAACTATGGCTACACCTTC. It translates to CASSSENNYGYTF. V usage is TRBV6-5 and J usage is TRBJ1-2; D gene uncertain. The V and J ends lost 4 bases and 1 base respectively, with 7 bases between them. CDR3 length: 13 amino acids. The germline V gene encodes CDR1 MNHEY and CDR2 SVGAGI.

The chain combines TRBV27 with TRBJ1-6; possibly TRBD1 for D (6 bases). Germline V CDR1 and CDR2: MNHEY, SMNVEV (reference sequence). V was pared by 4 bases and J by 10 bases, with 14 bases between. The CDR3 runs 14 residues. The CDR3 sequence is CASSSGVVVSPLHF. The DNA for the CDR3 is TGTGCCAGCAGTTCAGGGGTGGTGGTGTCACCCCTCCACTTT.

A word on this clone: The same CDR3 is also encoded by other DNA sequences in this sample. V usage is TRBV6-5 and J usage is TRBJ1-1; D is possibly TRBD1 (5 bases). From germline, CDR1 is MNHEY and CDR2 SVGAGI. The V end lost 0 bases, the J end lost 5 bases, and 10 bases lay between the germline ends. This CDR3 has 14 residues. The CDR3 DNA reads as TGTGCCAGCAGTTACTCATTGGGGGGGACTGAAGCTTTCTTT. Amino acid sequence: CASSYSLGGTEAFF.

The chain employs TRBV28 and TRBJ1-5, with D tentatively TRBD1 (6 bases). Germline values: CDR1 MDHEN, CDR2 SYDVKM. With 8 bases removed from V and 4 bases from J, the gap between germline ends came to 12 bases. The CDR3 runs 13 residues. CDR3 sequence reads: CASATQGNQPQHF. The CDR3 DNA reads TGTGCCAGCGCCACTCAGGGGAATCAGCCCCAGCATTTT.

The V and J genes are TRBV5-4 and TRBJ2-5, with TRBD2 matching 9 bases. Germline V gene sequence: CDR1 SGHNT, CDR2 YYREEE (reference sequence). The CDR3 sequence is 16 residues long. Trimming at V came to 6 bases and at J to 4 bases, leaving 13 bases not matched to a gene. The CDR3 DNA sequence: TGTGCCAGCACCTCTGAGGGTCTAGCGGGAACAGAGACCCAGTACTTC. This translates into CASTSEGLAGTETQYF. Full variable domain (rest looked up from reference TRBV5-4 and TRBJ2-5): ETGVTQSPTHLIKTRGQQVTLRCSSQSGHNTVSWYQQALGQGPQFIFQYYREEENGRGNFPPRFSGLQFPNYSSELNVNALELDDSALYLCASTSEGLAGTETQYFGPGTRLLVL.

The V call is TRBV10-3, the J call TRBJ2-7; 9 bases fit TRBD2. The V gene's germline CDR1 is ENHRY and CDR2 SYGVKD. Trimming cost V 8 bases and J 5 bases; bases outside gene matches: 1. The CDR3 is 11 residues long. The CDR3 region has the DNA TGTGCCATCCGGACTAGCGACGAGCAGTACTTC. This sequence encodes CAIRTSDEQYF.

This chain links TRBV4-3 with TRBJ2-7; no firm D call. V was clipped by 3 bases and J by 3 bases, with 9 bases between them. Germline values: CDR1 LGHNA, CDR2 YSLEER. The CDR3 length is 13 residues. The CDR3 sequence is CASSQFELYEQYF. The CDR3 coding sequence is TGCGCCAGCAGCCAGTTTGAGCTCTACGAGCAGTACTTC.